This is a list of T cell receptor beta chains from one sample in a study of cytomegalovirus exposure and HLA in healthy donors. Method: immunoSEQ multiplex PCR; TCRdb's copy keeps in-frame clones and lacks some. The sample lists about 110,000 clones; 65% to 75% were seen once. Sequences were obtained from PBMCs. The receptor set was obtained from a woman aged 40 to 50 in good health and CMV-seropositive. Each CDR3 is given with its conserved first and last residue. D genes are given only for firm matches. Clone size is shown for a subset of rows, as once, few, many or a class of expanded clone.

>TRBJ2-1|TRBD2|-|TRBV4-1
CASSQLGRTSGNEQFF
TGCGCCAGCAGCCAACTGGGGAGAACTAGCGGCAATGAGCAGTTCTTC
>TRBJ1-1|-|-|TRBV5-1
CASSLRSGFQANTEAFF
TGCGCCAGCAGCTTGAGGTCGGGGTTCCAGGCGAACACTGAAGCTTTCTTT
>TRBJ1-5|-|-|TRBV6-5
CASSYSARNQPQHF
TGTGCCAGCAGTTACTCTGCCAGAAATCAGCCCCAGCATTTT
>TRBJ2-1|-|-|TRBV19
CASSPGTSYNEQFF
TGTGCCAGTAGTCCCGGGACAAGCTACAATGAGCAGTTCTTC
>TRBJ2-1|TRBD2|-|TRBV9
CASSVTSGRSAYNEQFF
TGTGCCAGCAGCGTGACTAGCGGGAGGAGCGCCTACAATGAGCAGTTCTTC
>TRBJ2-1|-|-|TRBV15
CATSRENPRDEQFF
TGTGCCACCAGCAGAGAAAACCCGAGAGATGAGCAGTTCTTC
>TRBJ2-1|-|-|TRBV5-4
CASSFAGALNEQFF
TGTGCCAGCAGCTTTGCGGGGGCCCTAAATGAGCAGTTCTTC
>TRBJ2-7|TRBD2|few|TRBV5-1
CASSYSGEREGREYF
TGCGCCAGCAGCTATTCGGGGGAGCGGGAGGGCCGGGAGTACTTC
>TRBJ1-2|-|-|TRBV18
CASSPTGHFGYTF
TGTGCCAGCTCACCTACTGGACATTTCGGCTACACCTTC
>TRBJ2-3|-|-|TRBV7-9
CASSVGIAASTDTQYF
TGTGCCAGCAGCGTAGGAATAGCGGCAAGCACAGATACGCAGTATTTT
>TRBJ2-5|TRBD2|-|TRBV7-2
CASSLGSGGSKETQYF
TGTGCCAGCAGCTTGGGTAGCGGGGGGAGCAAAGAGACCCAGTACTTC
>TRBJ1-6|-|-|TRBV7-9
CSSSIEGNRNSPLHF
TGTTCCAGCAGCATAGAGGGGAATAGAAATTCACCCCTCCACTTT
>TRBJ1-3|TRBD1|-|TRBV7-8
CASSLTGAGNTIYF
TGTGCCAGCAGCTTGACAGGGGCTGGAAACACCATATATTTT
>TRBJ2-7|-|-|TRBV18
CASSPDGSISYEQYF
TGTGCCAGCTCACCCGATGGTAGCATCTCCTACGAGCAGTACTTC
>TRBJ1-5|-|few|TRBV10-3
CAISAGLNQPQHF
TGTGCCATCAGCGCAGGACTCAATCAGCCCCAGCATTTT
>TRBJ1-1|TRBD1|-|TRBV12-5
CASGPSGQGLGTEAFF
TGTGCTAGTGGTCCATCGGGACAGGGCTTGGGGACTGAAGCTTTCTTT